The clone carrying this T cell receptor (beta chain) was observed once. V gave up 4 bases and J gave up 1 base; unmatched junction bases: 11. The germline gives CDR1 SGDLS, CDR2 YYNGEE. The CDR3 has 17 residues. This sample was included in a study of blood T cell repertoires in COVID-19. Authors' processing steps: Estimates of nucleated cell counts were drawn from the amplification of reference gene primers. TCRdb's copy holds only in-frame clones and misses some; the assay was immunoSEQ multiplex PCR. The DNA was the basis for D and trimming; V, J and clone size are from that table. The sample carries a few thousand clones, around 73% recorded once.

The sample consisted of peripheral blood. This sequence joins TRBV9 and TRBJ2-5, with 9 bases aligning to TRBD1. This sequence originates from a human donor in a cohort sampled during active COVID-19. CDR3 region: CASSRPSGTGTQETQYF. In DNA, the CDR3 is TGTGCCAGCAGCCGTCCCTCCGGGACAGGGACCCAAGAGACCCAGTACTTC.